These T cell receptor beta chains were read from a single sample in a study of human T cells and chemical hapten exposure. Each CDR3 protein is one row after TCRdb ran MiXCR on the RACE reads. The repertoire has 150,000 to 200,000 distinct CDR3 sequences, 25% to 35% of them found once; the top ten carry less than 3.5%. The specimen comprised whole blood, sampled in connection with sensitization to the hapten diphenylcyclopropenone (DPC). Every receptor here comes from a woman aged 25 to 39 with alopecia areata. Some clones in this sample may be carry-over from other donors' samples. The CDR3 runs from the conserved cysteine through the conserved F or W. D genes are given only for firm matches. Clone sizes are given selectively: once, few, many, or a class where the clone is expanded.

cdr3_nt cdr3_aa v_call d_call j_call cdr3_length clone_size
TGTGCCTGGAGTGTAATCCCGCCCGGGACTAGCGGGGGGAGCCAAGAGACCCAGTACTTC CAWSVIPPGTSGGSQETQYF TRBV30 TRBD2 TRBJ2-5 20 few
TGTGCCAGCAGCAAAGGTTGGGTCGAACCTAACTATGGCTACACCTTC CASSKGWVEPNYGYTF TRBV21-1 . TRBJ1-2 16 few
TGCAGCGTTTCTGACTCGGCCGAGCAGTACTTC CSVSDSAEQYF TRBV29-1 . TRBJ2-7 11 .
TGCAGCGCCCCTTCCGGGACAGAGTCCTACAATGAGCAGTTCTTC CSAPSGTESYNEQFF TRBV29-1 TRBD1 TRBJ2-1 15 .
TGTGCCATCAGTGGGACAGTCAAGGACTCCTACGAGCAGTACTTC CAISGTVKDSYEQYF TRBV10-3 . TRBJ2-7 15 few
TGCAGTGCTATAAAGGGGGCGCCGAGTGAAAAACTGTTTTTT CSAIKGAPSEKLFF TRBV20-1 TRBD1 TRBJ1-4 14 .
TGCGCCAGCAGTAGAGGGGGGGAGAACACTGAAGCTTTCTTT CASSRGGENTEAFF TRBV4-3 . TRBJ1-1 14 many
TGTGCCAGCAGCCCGCTGGGGAGTTCACCCCTCCACTTT CASSPLGSSPLHF TRBV12-3/TRBV12-4 . TRBJ1-6 13 .
TGCGCCAGCAGCTTTCTGACAGGGGTATACGAGCAGTACTTC CASSFLTGVYEQYF TRBV5-1 TRBD1 TRBJ2-7 14 few
TGCGCCAGCAGCCAAGAGATGGGTAATGAGCAGTTCTTC CASSQEMGNEQFF TRBV4-3 . TRBJ2-1 13 .
TGTGCCAGCAGCACCCGACTCGGCCCTGGGACTGAAGCTTTCTTT CASSTRLGPGTEAFF TRBV21-1 . TRBJ1-1 15 .
TGTGCCAGCGGACAGGGGCCATATGGCTACACCTTC CASGQGPYGYTF TRBV28 TRBD1 TRBJ1-2 12 once
TGTGCCAGCAGCTTAATCTCCGGGACAGGTGGCTATGGCTACACCTTC CASSLISGTGGYGYTF TRBV7-9 TRBD1 TRBJ1-2 16 few
TGTGCCAGCAGCACTGGACTAGCGGGGGGGCAGGGGGAGCTGTTTTTT CASSTGLAGGQGELFF TRBV7-2 TRBD2 TRBJ2-2 16 few
TGTGCCAGCAGTAAGACACAGGGGACAGATACGCAGTATTTT CASSKTQGTDTQYF TRBV2 TRBD1 TRBJ2-3 14 .
TGTGCCAGCACTACACTGAGACCTAACTATGGCTACACCTTC CASTTLRPNYGYTF TRBV28 . TRBJ1-2 14 few
TGTGCCAGCAGTGAAGGGACTTTGGGCTACACCTTC CASSEGTLGYTF TRBV2 . TRBJ1-2 12 .
TGTGCCAGCAGAACCGGGACTAGCTTCTACGAGCAGTACTTC CASRTGTSFYEQYF TRBV28 TRBD2 TRBJ2-7 14 .
TGCAGCGTTGGGCGGGGAGAGACCCAGTACTTC CSVGRGETQYF TRBV29-1 . TRBJ2-5 11 .
TGTGCCAGCAGTGCGGGCTCATTGGACGGAAACACCATATATTTT CASSAGSLDGNTIYF TRBV25-1 . TRBJ1-3 15 .
TGCGCCAGCAGCTTGGGTCCAGCGGGGGGGCCATTGGGCGCAGATACGCAGTATTTT CASSLGPAGGPLGADTQYF TRBV5-1 TRBD2 TRBJ2-3 19 .
TGTGCCAGCTCAGAAAGAGGATCCTCTAATGAAAAACTGTTTTTT CASSERGSSNEKLFF TRBV18 . TRBJ1-4 15 .
TGTGCCAGCAGCCCTGGCGGGGCGGCTAATGAAAAACTGTTTTTT CASSPGGAANEKLFF TRBV9 . TRBJ1-4 15 few
TGTGCCAGCAGTTTCTTGGACAGACACACTGAAGCTTTCTTT CASSFLDRHTEAFF TRBV28 . TRBJ1-1 14 few
TGCAGCCCGGTAGCGGGAGGGGGTACGCAGTATTTT CSPVAGGGTQYF TRBV29-1 TRBD2 TRBJ2-3 12 many
TGTGCCAGCAGTGTTGGACTAGCGGCCTACAATGAGCAGTTCTTC CASSVGLAAYNEQFF TRBV6-2/TRBV6-3 TRBD2 TRBJ2-1 15 .
TGCAGCGCCCGTCTTAGCGGGGGCGACCGGCAGTTCTTC CSARLSGGDRQFF TRBV29-1 TRBD2 TRBJ2-1 13 few
TGCAGCGTTGCTCATACCGGGGTTCTAGCCAAAAACATTCAGTACTTC CSVAHTGVLAKNIQYF TRBV29-1 . TRBJ2-4 16 few
TGTGCCAGCAGTTACGGGGGAGCGGGGAGTCTAGGGACTGAAGCTTTCTTT CASSYGGAGSLGTEAFF TRBV6-5 . TRBJ1-1 17 few
TGTGCCAGCAGCTTAGATATCGCCAGTCCTGTCGATCGACTAGCCAAAAACATTCAGTACTTC CASSLDIASPVDRLAKNIQYF TRBV7-9 . TRBJ2-4 21 .
TGTGCCTGGAGACAAATCAGTATGGGGGTGTCGAACTATGGCTACACCTTC CAWRQISMGVSNYGYTF TRBV30 . TRBJ1-2 17 once
TGTGCCAGCAGTTGGCCTAGGGGGTCGGACTATGGCTACACCTTC CASSWPRGSDYGYTF TRBV6-2/TRBV6-3 . TRBJ1-2 15 .
TGTGCCAGCACGTCATGGGCCGGGGAGCTGTTTTTT CASTSWAGELFF TRBV28 . TRBJ2-2 12 few
TGTGCCAGCAGTCAGATAGCGGGAGCCCACGAGCAGTACTTC CASSQIAGAHEQYF TRBV28 TRBD2 TRBJ2-7 14 .
TGTGCCAGCAGTTTAGTGCAGGGCCTCAATCAGCCCCAGCATTTT CASSLVQGLNQPQHF TRBV27 . TRBJ1-5 15 few
TGTGCCAGCAGTTTACCGGGTACGTCCTATGGCTACACCTTC CASSLPGTSYGYTF TRBV28 . TRBJ1-2 14 .
TGTGCCATCAGGGCCCCGGGACAGAATTCACCCCTCCACTTT CAIRAPGQNSPLHF TRBV10-3 TRBD1 TRBJ1-6 14 .
TGTGCAAGTCGCTTACCCAGGACAGGGAGTTACACCTTC CASRLPRTGSYTF TRBV12-2 . TRBJ1-2 13 .
TGTGCCAGCAGCGTAGGGGAGGGGGTGGGCCAAGAGACCCAGTACTTC CASSVGEGVGQETQYF TRBV9 . TRBJ2-5 16 .
TGTGCCAGCAGCCCTCTGACTAGCGGGAGAGACACCGGGGAGCTGTTTTTT CASSPLTSGRDTGELFF TRBV7-6 TRBD2 TRBJ2-2 17 .
TGCAGTGCTCACCCGGGACTAGCGGGAGCCCCCACAGATACGCAGTATTTT CSAHPGLAGAPTDTQYF TRBV20-1 TRBD2 TRBJ2-3 17 many
TGCAGCGTTACAGGAGTGAACACTGAAGCTTTCTTT CSVTGVNTEAFF TRBV29-1 . TRBJ1-1 12 .
TGTGCCAGCAGTTTATTGGCGGAGGGTCGGTTAGCCGGAGAGCAGTTCTTC CASSLLAEGRLAGEQFF TRBV28 . TRBJ2-1 17 .
TGCGCCAGCAGCTTGGAGGCTAGCGGGGGTACAGATACGCAGTATTTT CASSLEASGGTDTQYF TRBV5-1 TRBD2 TRBJ2-3 16 few
TGTGCCAGCAGTCCTACATACACTGAAGCTTTCTTT CASSPTYTEAFF TRBV28 . TRBJ1-1 12 .
TGCGCCAGCAGCTTGACGGGGACTTCCCAAGAGACCCAGTACTTC CASSLTGTSQETQYF TRBV5-1 . TRBJ2-5 15 .
TGTGCCAGCAGCTTACTCGGACAGGTTCCTACTACGGTCGGGAACACTGAAGCTTTCTTT CASSLLGQVPTTVGNTEAFF TRBV7-2 TRBD1 TRBJ1-1 20 once
TGTGCCAGCAGGCGTCAGGGTTCAGATACGCAGTATTTT CASRRQGSDTQYF TRBV28 . TRBJ2-3 13 few